This T cell receptor beta chain was sequenced in a study of T cells in tuberculosis. Broader study findings: Shorter CDR3-alpha in active tuberculosis partly drove smaller distances.

Profiling relied on immunoSEQ multiplex PCR, and the TCRdb table lists in-frame clones only, not all of them. Of approximately 34,000 clones listed, around 93% are singletons. In the case of this clone: Its target is unknown.

Specified time point: new active TB diagnosis, blood taken before or within 7 days of starting treatment. The TCR originated in an adult with tuberculosis. Material: PBMCs, obtained at tuberculosis diagnosis.

In DNA form, the CDR3 reads TGTGCCAGCAGCTTTTTGGGGGCTCTGGTAGAGACCCAGTACTTC. Its protein is CASSFLGALVETQYF. The chain uses TRBV5-6 and TRBJ2-5, with D perhaps TRBD1 (6 bases). This CDR3 has 15 amino acids. V was cut by 2 bases and J by 4 bases, with 15 bases left in between. Germline CDR1 SGHDT, CDR2 YYEEEE. The complete variable domain, with remaining parts taken from reference TRBV5-6 and TRBJ2-5, reads DAGVTQSPTHLIKTRGQQVTLRCSPKSGHDTVSWYQQALGQGPQFIFQYYEEEERQRGNFPDRFSGHQFPNYSSELNVNALLLGDSALYLCASSFLGALVETQYFGPGTRLLVL.